This TCR beta chain was captured in a study of response to subunit inactivated influenza vaccine. Via MiXCR, TCRdb re-called the RT-PCR reads, giving one row per CDR3 protein. This repertoire shows just over 300,000 distinct CDR3 sequences, roughly a fifth found once; its top ten account for roughly a tenth. Germline V gives CDR1 LGHNA, CDR2 YSLEER. The CDR3 length is 15 residues. Deletions cut 6 bases from V and 2 bases from J, with 16 bases between. This TCR was sampled from a man in his fifties or sixties who received an inactivated influenza vaccine. The sequencing here drew on PBMCs from blood, taken approximately 20 months after vaccination. V and J are TRBV4-3 and TRBJ1-1; D is uncertain. Here the CDR3 reads CASRANKGFNTEAFF. As DNA, the CDR3 is TGCGCCAGCAGGGCTAACAAGGGCTTTAACACTGAAGCTTTCTTT.